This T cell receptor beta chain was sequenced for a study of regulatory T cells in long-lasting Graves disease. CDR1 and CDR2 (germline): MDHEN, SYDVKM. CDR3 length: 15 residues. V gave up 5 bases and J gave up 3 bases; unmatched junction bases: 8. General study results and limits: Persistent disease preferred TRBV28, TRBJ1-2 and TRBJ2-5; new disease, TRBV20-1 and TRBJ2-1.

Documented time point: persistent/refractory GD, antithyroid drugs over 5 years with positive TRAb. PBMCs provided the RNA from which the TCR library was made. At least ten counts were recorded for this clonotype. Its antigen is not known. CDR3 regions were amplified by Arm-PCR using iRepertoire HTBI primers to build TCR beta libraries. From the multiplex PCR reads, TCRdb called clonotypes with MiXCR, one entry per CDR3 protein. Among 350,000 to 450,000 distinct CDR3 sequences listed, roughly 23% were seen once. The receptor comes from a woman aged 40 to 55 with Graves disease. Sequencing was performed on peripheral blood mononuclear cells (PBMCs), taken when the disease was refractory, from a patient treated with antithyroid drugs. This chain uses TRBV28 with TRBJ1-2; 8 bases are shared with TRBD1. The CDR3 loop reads CASSKSQGAYYGYTF. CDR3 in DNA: TGTGCCAGCAGTAAAAGCCAGGGGGCTTACTATGGCTACACCTTC.